The clone carrying this T cell receptor beta chain was found once. What it binds is not known. All CD4+ cells other than CD45RA+CCR7+CD95- naive cells were sorted as memory, over 98% pure. The data originate from a study of human CD4 T cells and Enterobacteriaceae. Whole-study findings and limits: Specific clonotypes appeared less expanded ex vivo than cross-reactive ones.

Using immunoSEQ multiplex PCR, the repertoire was profiled, and TCRdb retains in-frame clones only, with some absent. The table shows about 29,000 clones, with almost 85% occurring only once. The sequenced material came from memory CD4+ T cells from blood. This TCR was recovered from a human donor in good health.

CDR3 bases: TGTGCCAGCAGCAAAGAGGGCTATCTGAACACTGAAGCTTTCTTT. Translation gives CASSKEGYLNTEAFF. The V and J genes are TRBV21-1 and TRBJ1-1. TRBV21-1 is a pseudogene segment. The CDR3 runs to 15 residues.